This TCR beta chain was identified in a study of blood T cell repertoires in COVID-19. Trimming took 7 bases from V and 2 from J, leaving 12 bases between them. There are 13 residues in the CDR3. Germline V gene lookup returns CDR1 SGHRS and CDR2 YFSETQ. Sequenced by immunoSEQ multiplex PCR; TCRdb stores in-frame clones only, minus some. The repertoire has roughly 250,000 clones, 80% to 90% of them found once; the top ten carry around 12%. Sample: peripheral blood. The receptor comes from a woman aged 25 to 45 with COVID-19, enrolled during active disease. V and J are TRBV5-1 and TRBJ1-1; possibly TRBD1 for D (5 bases). DNA of the CDR3: TGCGCCAGCGTGGGGCAGCTCAACACTGAAGCTTTCTTT. The encoded protein is CASVGQLNTEAFF.